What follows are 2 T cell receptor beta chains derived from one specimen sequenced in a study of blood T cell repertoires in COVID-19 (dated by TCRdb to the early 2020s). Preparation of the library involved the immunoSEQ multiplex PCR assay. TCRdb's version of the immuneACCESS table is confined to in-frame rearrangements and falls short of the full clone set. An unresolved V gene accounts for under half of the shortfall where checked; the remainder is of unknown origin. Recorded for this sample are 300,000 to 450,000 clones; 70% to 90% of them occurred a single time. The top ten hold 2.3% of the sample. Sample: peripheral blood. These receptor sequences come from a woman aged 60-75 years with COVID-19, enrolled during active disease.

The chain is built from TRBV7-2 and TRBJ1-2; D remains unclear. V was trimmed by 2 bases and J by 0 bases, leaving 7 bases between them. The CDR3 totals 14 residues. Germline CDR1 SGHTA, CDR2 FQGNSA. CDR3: CASSLNRANYGYTF. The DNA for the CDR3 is TGTGCCAGCAGCTTAAACAGAGCTAACTATGGCTACACCTTC.

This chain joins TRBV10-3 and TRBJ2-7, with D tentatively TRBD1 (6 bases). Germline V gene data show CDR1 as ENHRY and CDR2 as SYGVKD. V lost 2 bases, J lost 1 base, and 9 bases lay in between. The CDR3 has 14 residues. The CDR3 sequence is CAISETGTSYEQYF. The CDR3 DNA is TGTGCCATCAGTGAGACAGGGACGTCCTACGAGCAGTACTTC.